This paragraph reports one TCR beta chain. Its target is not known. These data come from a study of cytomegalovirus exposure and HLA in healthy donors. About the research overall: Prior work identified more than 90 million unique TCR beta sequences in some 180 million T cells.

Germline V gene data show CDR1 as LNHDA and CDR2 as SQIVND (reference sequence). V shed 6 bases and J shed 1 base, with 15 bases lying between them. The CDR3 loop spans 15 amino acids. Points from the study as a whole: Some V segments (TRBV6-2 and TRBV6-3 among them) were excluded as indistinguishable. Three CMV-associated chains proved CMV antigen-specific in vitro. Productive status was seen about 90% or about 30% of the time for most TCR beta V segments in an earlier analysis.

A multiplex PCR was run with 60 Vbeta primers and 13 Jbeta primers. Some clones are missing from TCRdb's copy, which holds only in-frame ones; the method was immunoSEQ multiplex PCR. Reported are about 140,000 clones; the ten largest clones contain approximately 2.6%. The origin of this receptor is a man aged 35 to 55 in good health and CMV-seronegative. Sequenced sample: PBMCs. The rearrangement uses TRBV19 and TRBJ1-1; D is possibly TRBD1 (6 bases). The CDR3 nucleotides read TGTGCCAGTAGAAAACCGGGACACACGAACACTGAAGCTTTCTTT. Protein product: CASRKPGHTNTEAFF.